The 24 T cell receptor beta chains in this list originate from one sample, sequenced in a study of tissue T cells after allogeneic stem cell transplantation. Sequencing was performed with immunoSEQ multiplex PCR; in TCRdb, only in-frame clones are kept and a portion is missing. Seen here are some 17,000 clones, about three quarters observed once, and the top ten hold roughly 0.91%. The specimen was spleen. The origin of the receptors is a female BALB/c mouse in good health. The MHC haplotype recorded for the strain is H2-d.

Turning to this clone: Mouse gene names apply. The CDR3 extends 1 residue past the end of the read, so its final part is completed from the germline J gene. The chain employs TRBV13-1 and TRBJ1-1, with D unclear. This CDR3 is 12 amino acids long. With 2 bases removed from V and 1 base from J, the gap between germline ends came to 3 bases. Germline V gene data show CDR1 as NSHNY and CDR2 as SYGAGN. CDR3: CASSDKNTEVFF. The DNA read from the CDR3 is TGTGCCAGCAGTGACAAAAACACAGAAGTCTTC.

Details on this clone: Gene and germline names: mouse. The CDR3 goes on 1 residue after the read ends, and that part is filled in from the germline J gene. The chain links TRBV13-1 to TRBJ1-5; D is undetermined. The germline CDR1 and CDR2 sequences are NSHNY and SYGAGN. Deletions cut 2 bases from V and 6 bases from J, with 3 bases between. The CDR3 totals 11 residues. Here the CDR3 reads CASSEGQAPLF. The CDR3 bases that were read are TGTGCCAGCAGTGAAGGCCAGGCTCCGCTT. The whole variable domain, remainder taken from reference TRBV13-1 and TRBJ1-5, is EAAVTQSPRNKVTVTGGNVTLSCRQTNSHNYMYWYRQDTGHGLRLIHYSYGAGNLRIGDVPDGYKATRTTQEDFFLLLELASPSQTSLYFCASSEGQAPLFGEGTRLSVL.

Regarding this clone: The gene symbols are mouse symbols. The CDR3 is cut off 1 residue early in the read; its end comes from the germline J gene. The chain employs TRBV3 and TRBJ1-1, with D perhaps matching TRBD1 (6 bases). This CDR3 comprises 14 residues. V lost 6 bases, J lost 0 bases, and 11 bases lay in between. The germline gives CDR1 SNHLY, CDR2 FYNGKV (reference sequence). This chain's CDR3 is CASSRDTSNTEVFF. Partial CDR3 DNA: TGTGCCAGCAGTCGGGACACCTCAAACACAGAAGTCTTC.

This clone was seen a few times. Genes and germline come from the mouse. The observed sequence ends 1 residue before the CDR3 terminus, with the missing tail filled in from the germline J gene. The genes are TRBV3 and TRBJ2-7; 10 bases map to TRBD2. Trimming at V came to 5 bases and at J to 0 bases, leaving 4 bases not matched to a gene. Germline lookup yields CDR1 SNHLY and CDR2 FYNGKV (reference sequence). The CDR3 is made up of 15 amino acids. The part of the CDR3 DNA that was read is TGTGCCAGCAGCCCGGACTGGGGGAGCTCCTATGAACAGTAC. Its protein is CASSPDWGSSYEQY. The entire CDR3 sequence reads CASSPDWGSSYEQYF.

This clone was picked up a small number of times. Genes and germline come from the mouse. The read stops 1 residue short of the end of the CDR3; the missing end is completed from the germline J gene. The chain carries TRBV1 and TRBJ2-3; D uncertain. Germline V gene data show CDR1 as NSQYPW and CDR2 as LRSPGD (reference sequence). The CDR3 contains 14 residues. V was pared by 3 bases and J by 0 bases, with 7 bases between. The CDR3 bases that were read are TGCACCTGCAGTGCGCTGGCTAGTGCAGAAACGCTGTAT. Translated: CTCSALASAETLY. The complete CDR3 protein is CTCSALASAETLYF.

On this clone itself: Gene names and germline match the mouse. The CDR3 is cut off 1 residue early in the read; its end comes from the germline J gene. The rearrangement links TRBV5 to TRBJ2-2; possible D gene TRBD1, 6 bases. Trimming stripped 0 bases from V and 7 bases from J, with 12 bases between. The CDR3 is 15 residues long. Germline CDR1 and CDR2: LGHNA and YNLKQL (reference sequence). CDR3 loop: CASSQEWAGDGQLYF. The sequenced part of the CDR3 DNA is TGTGCCAGCAGCCAAGAGTGGGCAGGGGACGGGCAGCTCTAC.

As to this clone: Genes and germline come from the mouse. The read comes to an end 1 residue before the CDR3 does, leaving the germline J gene to fill in the end. This chain links TRBV3 with TRBJ2-3; D may be TRBD1 (5 bases). This CDR3 has 14 residues. V dropped 2 bases and J dropped 0 bases, with 6 bases sitting between them. The V gene's germline CDR1 is SNHLY and CDR2 FYNGKV (reference sequence). Incomplete CDR3 DNA: TGTGCCAGCAGCTTACAGGGTAGTGCAGAAACGCTGTAT. Its protein product is CASSLQGSAETLY. The entire CDR3 protein reads CASSLQGSAETLYF.

A word on this clone: Gene names denote mouse genes. The read is 1 residue too short to cover the CDR3 end, so that end is filled in from the germline J gene. V usage is TRBV13-2 and J usage is TRBJ2-5; D not certain. V gave up 3 bases and J gave up 4 bases, with 3 bases separating them. Germline CDR1 NNHNN, CDR2 SYGAGS (reference sequence). The CDR3 contains 11 residues. The CDR3 spells CASGGEDTQYF. CDR3 DNA (partial): TGTGCCAGCGGTGGTGAAGACACCCAGTAC.

Note on this clone: The genes are named according to mouse. Read data end 1 residue before the CDR3 end; the end is taken from the germline J gene. The V call is TRBV13-2, the J call TRBJ1-1, with 10 positions matching TRBD1. V shed 3 bases, J shed 0 bases, and the junction held 5 bases outside the gene matches. This CDR3 is built from 16 residues. CDR1 NNHNN and CDR2 SYGAGS come from the germline V gene (reference sequence). This CDR3 reads CASGGSDRGANTEVFF. The sequenced CDR3 bases are TGTGCCAGCGGTGGATCGGACAGGGGGGCAAACACAGAAGTCTTC.

As concerns this clone: The gene names given are mouse names. The DNA ends 1 residue before the CDR3 does, and the rest of the CDR3 is filled in from the germline J gene. The rearrangement uses TRBV1 and TRBJ2-4; D is unresolved. The CDR3 spans 14 residues. The V and J ends lost 0 bases and 3 bases respectively, with 7 bases between them. Germline CDR1 NSQYPW, CDR2 LRSPGD (reference sequence). CDR3 bases read: TGCACCTGCAGTGCAGATCACAGACAAAACACCTTGTAC. Translating gives CTCSADHRQNTLY. The entire CDR3 protein reads CTCSADHRQNTLYF.

About this clone itself: Gene names follow the mouse nomenclature. The read finishes 1 residue shy of the CDR3 end, and the germline J gene is used to complete it. The chain links TRBV19 to TRBJ2-4, with 9 positions matching TRBD2. V trimming: 0 bases; J trimming: 1 base; junction bases outside the gene matches: 3. The CDR3 has 16 residues. Germline V gene data show CDR1 as FNHDT and CDR2 as SITEND (reference sequence). The CDR3 reads CASSIGTGDGQNTLYF. The sequenced part of the CDR3 DNA is TGTGCCAGCAGTATAGGGACTGGGGATGGTCAAAACACCTTGTAC.

On this clone itself: Gene names and germline match the mouse. The CDR3 extends 1 residue past the end of the read, so its final part is completed from the germline J gene. This chain links TRBV29 with TRBJ1-4; a weak D match, TRBD1 (5 bases). Trimming pared 5 bases from V and 0 bases from J, leaving 7 bases between. The length of the CDR3 is 14 residues. Germline V gene data show CDR1 as MSHET and CDR2 as SYDVDS. CDR3 sequence: CASSDRISNERLFF. Partial CDR3 DNA: TGTGCTAGCAGTGACAGAATTTCCAACGAAAGATTATTT.

Notes on this clone: Genes and germline are mouse. The CDR3 end is not reached by the read, which stops 1 residue before it; the germline J gene fills it in. The chain is built from TRBV4 and TRBJ1-3, with a weak D call TRBD1 (6 bases). This CDR3 is 14 amino acids long. Germline CDR1 reads LGHDT; CDR2 reads YNNKQL (reference sequence). Trimming left V 4 bases short and J 0 bases short, with 7 bases between. The DNA read from the CDR3 is TGTGCCAGCAGCTCCAGGGGTTCTGGAAATACGCTCTAT. Amino acids: CASSSRGSGNTLY. The entire CDR3 protein is CASSSRGSGNTLYF.

As concerns this clone: Here the gene names and germline are mouse. Read data end 1 residue before the CDR3 end; the end is taken from the germline J gene. V gene TRBV4 combines with J gene TRBJ2-5, with 7 bases aligning to TRBD1. Germline CDR1 and CDR2: LGHDT and YNNKQL (reference sequence). CDR3 length: 13 amino acids. V shed 3 bases, J shed 3 bases, and the junction held 0 bases outside the gene matches. The DNA read from the CDR3 is TGTGCCAGCAGCTACAGGGGGCAAGACACCCAGTAC. It is translated as CASSYRGQDTQY. The CDR3 in its entirety is CASSYRGQDTQYF.

Notes on this clone: Genes here carry mouse names. The observed sequence ends 1 residue before the CDR3 terminus, with the missing tail filled in from the germline J gene. This chain connects TRBV13-2 to TRBJ2-5, with 13 bases aligning to TRBD2. V was pared by 3 bases and J by 4 bases, with 5 bases of the junction left unmatched. CDR3 length equals 16 residues. Germline assignment: CDR1 NNHNN and CDR2 SYGAGS (reference sequence). Incomplete CDR3 DNA: TGTGCCAGCGGTGCCGGACTGGGGGGGCGCAAAGACACCCAGTAC. Protein: CASGAGLGGRKDTQY. The entire CDR3 reads CASGAGLGGRKDTQYF.

As for this clone: Gene names follow the mouse nomenclature. The missing CDR3 end, 1 residue past where the read stops, is filled in from the germline J gene. The genes are TRBV5 and TRBJ2-4, with 11 bases that match TRBD2. V dropped 1 base and J dropped 3; count of bases not matched to a gene: 3. This CDR3 has 16 residues. Per the germline V gene, CDR1 is LGHNA and CDR2 is YNLKQL (reference sequence). The CDR3 region is CASSQGGLGDQNTLYF. The sequenced part of the CDR3 DNA is TGTGCCAGCAGCCAAGGGGGACTGGGGGACCAAAACACCTTGTAC.

This clone was observed once. Gene names are the mouse ones. The CDR3 extends 1 residue past the end of the read, so its final part is completed from the germline J gene. The rearrangement uses TRBV5 and TRBJ2-4; 7 nucleotides line up with TRBD2. Looked up from germline, CDR1 is LGHNA and CDR2 is YNLKQL (reference sequence). This CDR3 is built from 14 residues. V dropped 4 bases and J dropped 1; count of bases not matched to a gene: 2. The sequenced CDR3 bases are TGTGCCAGCAGCCCCGGACTGGGTCAAAACACCTTGTAC. Translation gives CASSPGLGQNTLY. The complete CDR3 sequence is CASSPGLGQNTLYF.

Remarks on this clone: Gene and germline names: mouse. The sequence runs out 1 residue before the end of the CDR3; the remainder is reconstructed from the germline J gene. J is TRBJ1-5 and V is TRBV19, with TRBD1 identical over 8 bases. The CDR3 totals 15 residues. The V gene's germline CDR1 is FNHDT and CDR2 SITEND (reference sequence). V was pared by 5 bases and J by 2 bases, with 6 bases of the junction left unmatched. CDR3 amino acids: CASSSGQGDNQAPLF. The CDR3 DNA, read in part, is TGTGCCAGCAGCTCTGGACAGGGAGACAACCAGGCTCCGCTT.

The table lists this clone with a few counts. All gene names here are mouse names. The CDR3 extends 1 residue past the end of the read, so its final part is completed from the germline J gene. The chain is built from TRBV31 and TRBJ2-7; the match to TRBD2 covers 9 bases. Looked up from germline, CDR1 is GKSSPN and CDR2 is SITVG. CDR3 length: 14 amino acids. Trimming removed 0 bases from V and 7 bases from J; junction bases left unmatched: 7. The CDR3 spells CAWSLFGGAPEQYF. Incomplete CDR3 DNA: TGTGCCTGGAGTCTTTTTGGGGGGGCTCCCGAACAGTAC.

A remark on this clone: Gene names refer to mouse genes. The CDR3 is cut off 1 residue early in the read; its end comes from the germline J gene. J is TRBJ2-5 and V is TRBV31; 8 bases are a match to TRBD1. There are 13 residues in the CDR3. With V trimmed by 2 bases and J by 2 bases, 0 bases remained unmatched. CDR1 and CDR2 (germline): GKSSPN, SITVG. The part of the CDR3 DNA that was read is TGTGCCTGGAGTGGACAGGGCCAAGACACCCAGTAC. Its protein is CAWSGQGQDTQY. The CDR3 in full is CAWSGQGQDTQYF.

Points on this clone: Mouse names are used for the genes. From the germline J gene comes the end of the CDR3, since the read stops 1 residue before it. J is TRBJ2-1 and V is TRBV5; 8 bases agree with TRBD1. Trimming cost V 1 base and J 2 bases; bases outside gene matches: 7. This CDR3 has 17 residues. Germline values: CDR1 LGHNA, CDR2 YNLKQL (reference sequence). The sequenced part of the CDR3 DNA is TGTGCCAGCAGCCAAGCGCAGGGGGCGGGGGACTATGCTGAGCAGTTC. Residues: CASSQAQGAGDYAEQF. The full CDR3 is CASSQAQGAGDYAEQFF.

This clone was seen only a few times. Mouse gene names apply. The read comes to an end 1 residue before the CDR3 does, leaving the germline J gene to fill in the end. The genes are TRBV5 and TRBJ1-4; D may be TRBD1 (5 bases). Germline assignment: CDR1 LGHNA and CDR2 YNLKQL (reference sequence). This CDR3 contains 15 residues. Trimming shortened V by 1 base and J by 7 bases, and 13 bases separated the two germline ends. The part of the CDR3 DNA that was read is TGTGCCAGCAGCCAAGGGTCCAGGGAGGGCGAAAGATTATTT. Residues: CASSQGSREGERLF. In full, the CDR3 is CASSQGSREGERLFF.

Worth noting for this clone: Each gene name is a mouse one. The CDR3 extends 1 residue past the end of the read, so its final part is completed from the germline J gene. The sample contains more than one DNA sequence encoding this CDR3. V and J are TRBV19 and TRBJ2-4, with a weak D call TRBD2 (6 bases). The V end was cut by 1 base, the J end by 1 base, with 7 bases between. Germline loops: CDR1 FNHDT, CDR2 SITEND (reference sequence). CDR3 length equals 14 residues. CDR3 sequence: CASSISGGQNTLYF. CDR3 bases read: TGTGCCAGCAGTATATCTGGGGGTCAAAACACCTTGTAC.

Note on this clone: Any gene name here is a mouse gene name. The read falls 1 residue short of the CDR3 end, and the missing part is taken from the germline J gene. The chain is built from TRBV13-2 and TRBJ1-6; no clear D gene. TRBJ1-6 is an ORF, with its function uncertain. V lost 0 bases and J lost 0, with 10 bases in between. The germline gives CDR1 NNHNN, CDR2 SYGAGS (reference sequence). CDR3 size: 17 residues. The part of the CDR3 DNA that was read is TGTGCCAGCGGTGATGCTTGGACGGTTTCCTATAATTCGCCCCTCTAC. Protein product: CASGDAWTVSYNSPLY. The full CDR3 protein is CASGDAWTVSYNSPLYF.